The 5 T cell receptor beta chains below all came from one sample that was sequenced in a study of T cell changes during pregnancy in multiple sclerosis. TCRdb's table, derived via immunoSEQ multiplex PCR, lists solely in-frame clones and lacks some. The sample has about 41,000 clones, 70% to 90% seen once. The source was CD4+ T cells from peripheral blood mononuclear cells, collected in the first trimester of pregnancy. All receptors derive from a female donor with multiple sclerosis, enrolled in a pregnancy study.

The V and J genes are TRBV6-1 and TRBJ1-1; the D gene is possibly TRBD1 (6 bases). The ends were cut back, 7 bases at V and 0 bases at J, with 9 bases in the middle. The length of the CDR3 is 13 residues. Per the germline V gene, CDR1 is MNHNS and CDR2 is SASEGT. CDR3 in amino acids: CASKQGLNTEAFF. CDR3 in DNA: TGTGCCAGCAAACAGGGTTTGAACACTGAAGCTTTCTTT.

CDR3 in amino acids: CASSPQGSTEAFF. DNA of the CDR3: TGTGCCAGCTCACCGCAGGGGTCCACTGAAGCTTTCTTT. V and J are TRBV18 and TRBJ1-1, with D perhaps matching TRBD1 (6 bases). This CDR3 is 13 amino acids long. The V end was cut by 3 bases, the J end by 4 bases, with 9 bases between. Looked up from germline, CDR1 is KGHSH and CDR2 is LQKENI.

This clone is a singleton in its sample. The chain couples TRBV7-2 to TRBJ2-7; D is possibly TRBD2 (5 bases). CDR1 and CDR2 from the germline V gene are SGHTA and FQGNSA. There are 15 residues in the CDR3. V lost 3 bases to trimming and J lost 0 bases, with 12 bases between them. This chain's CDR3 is CASSFVAFNSYEQYF. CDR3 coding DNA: TGTGCCAGCAGCTTCGTAGCGTTTAACTCCTACGAGCAGTACTTC.

The chain's CDR3 is CASNPDYSNQPQHF. The DNA for the CDR3 is TGTGCCAGTAACCCAGACTATAGCAATCAGCCCCAGCATTTT. This chain links TRBV19 with TRBJ1-5; D remains ambiguous. CDR3 size: 14 residues. V was clipped by 7 bases and J by 0 bases, with 10 bases between them. Germline-derived CDR1 and CDR2 are LNHDA and SQIVND (reference sequence).

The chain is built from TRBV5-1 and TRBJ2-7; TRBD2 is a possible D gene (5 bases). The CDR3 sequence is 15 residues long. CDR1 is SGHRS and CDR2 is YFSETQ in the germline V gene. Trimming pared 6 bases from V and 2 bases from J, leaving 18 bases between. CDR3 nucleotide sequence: TGCGCCAGCAATCCCGGTGAGGGTCCCCCCTACGAGCAGTACTTC. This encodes CASNPGEGPPYEQYF. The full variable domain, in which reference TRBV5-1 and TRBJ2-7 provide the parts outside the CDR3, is KAGVTQTPRYLIKTRGQQVTLSCSPISGHRSVSWYQQTPGQGLQFLFEYFSETQRNKGNFPGRFSGRQFSNSRSEMNVSTLELGDSALYLCASNPGEGPPYEQYFGPGTRLTVT.